Listed below are T cell receptor beta chains from one sample, sequenced in a study of PD-1 blockade in classical Hodgkin lymphoma. Here immunoSEQ multiplex PCR was the method, and the copy in TCRdb shows in-frame clones only, minus some. This sample has 90,000 to 140,000 clones; approximately 89% occur once, and the top ten carry around 20%. The source material was peripheral blood mononuclear cells (PBMCs), sampled before the fourth cycle of nivolumab. The origin of the receptors is a human donor with classical Hodgkin lymphoma. CDR3s include the opening cysteine and the closing phenylalanine or tryptophan. The D gene is left open where the match is weak. A row's size may be missing; if present it is once, few, many or a size class.

clone_size	v_call	j_call	d_call	cdr3_aa	cdr3_nt
-	TRBV5-1	TRBJ2-1	TRBD2	CASSSGTSGYNEQFF	TGCGCCAGCAGCTCCGGGACTAGCGGATACAATGAGCAGTTCTTC
few	TRBV13	TRBJ1-5	-	CATREGEGPQHF	TGTGCCACGCGCGAGGGGGAAGGGCCCCAGCATTTT
-	TRBV5-1	TRBJ1-2	-	CASSFGVRGYTF	TGCGCCAGCAGCTTCGGGGTGAGAGGCTACACCTTC
-	TRBV9	TRBJ2-2	TRBD2	CASSPGWGGGNTGELFF	TGTGCCAGCAGCCCCGGATGGGGGGGAGGGAACACCGGGGAGCTGTTTTTT
-	TRBV5-1	TRBJ2-1	-	CASSLLGNEQFF	TGCGCCAGCAGCTTGCTCGGCAATGAGCAGTTCTTC
-	TRBV4-2	TRBJ2-5	TRBD2	CASSPLLAELQETQYF	TGTGCCAGCAGCCCCCTGCTAGCGGAACTACAAGAGACCCAGTACTTC
-	TRBV28	TRBJ2-3	-	CASSHAPSWRATDTQYF	TGTGCCAGCAGTCACGCACCCTCTTGGCGGGCCACAGATACGCAGTATTTT
-	TRBV2	TRBJ2-7	TRBD2	CASSDGLAGELYEQYF	TGTGCCAGCAGTGACGGACTAGCGGGAGAATTATACGAGCAGTACTTC
-	TRBV28	TRBJ2-4	TRBD1	CASSNGQGSKNIQYF	TGTGCCAGCAGTAACGGACAGGGTTCGAAAAACATTCAGTACTTC
-	TRBV7-2	TRBJ1-1	-	CASSPEEARRAFF	TGTGCCAGCAGCCCCGAGGAGGCCCGGCGAGCTTTCTTT
-	TRBV6-5	TRBJ2-7	TRBD2	CASKAASGSYEQYF	TGTGCCAGCAAGGCGGCTAGCGGGTCCTACGAGCAGTACTTC
-	TRBV6-1	TRBJ1-2	-	CASSEEGRRNYGYTF	TGTGCCAGCAGTGAAGAAGGGCGGAGGAACTATGGCTACACCTTC
-	TRBV7-2	TRBJ1-3	-	CASSLGGDGNTIYF	TGTGCCAGCAGCTTAGGAGGGGACGGAAACACCATATATTTT
once	TRBV7-2	TRBJ2-5	-	CASSLAVQETQYF	TGTGCCAGCAGCTTAGCGGTACAAGAGACCCAGTACTTC
few	TRBV6-4	TRBJ2-2	-	CASSEGAGWSTGELFF	TGTGCCAGCAGTGAGGGGGCGGGATGGAGCACCGGGGAGCTGTTTTTT
-	TRBV6-1	TRBJ1-2	-	CASRQGGYTF	TGTGCCAGCAGGCAGGGAGGCTACACCTTC
-	TRBV4-1	TRBJ1-2	TRBD1	CASSQADRGGYGYTF	TGCGCCAGCAGCCAAGCCGACAGGGGAGGGTATGGCTACACCTTC
-	TRBV7-9	TRBJ2-1	TRBD2	CASSLEASGISYNEQFF	TGTGCCAGCAGCTTAGAGGCTAGCGGGATCTCCTACAATGAGCAGTTCTTC
once	TRBV6-5	TRBJ2-5	-	CASSYTGAEETQYF	TGTGCCAGCAGTTACACCGGCGCCGAAGAGACCCAGTACTTC
-	TRBV4-3	TRBJ1-1	-	CASSQDRGDTEAFF	TGCGCCAGCAGCCAAGACAGGGGCGACACTGAAGCTTTCTTT
-	TRBV6-5	TRBJ1-1	-	CASSEGHLNTEAFF	TGTGCCAGCAGCGAGGGACATTTGAACACTGAAGCTTTCTTT
-	TRBV28	TRBJ2-1	-	CASSLLWNEQFF	TGTGCCAGCAGTTTACTTTGGAATGAGCAGTTCTTC
-	TRBV10-2	TRBJ1-1	TRBD1	CASSEPRQGRNTEAFF	TGCGCCAGCAGTGAGCCGCGACAGGGAAGGAACACTGAAGCTTTCTTT
-	TRBV19	TRBJ1-1	-	CASSVRDNVNTEAFF	TGTGCCAGTAGTGTCCGGGACAACGTGAACACTGAAGCTTTCTTT
once	TRBV9	TRBJ2-5	-	CASSVGTEETQYF	TGTGCCAGCAGCGTAGGGACAGAAGAGACCCAGTACTTC
-	TRBV4-1	TRBJ2-7	-	CASSPGPLRRGPYEQYF	TGCGCCAGCAGCCCGGGACCCCTTCGGAGAGGCCCCTACGAGCAGTACTTC
once	TRBV15	TRBJ2-7	-	CATSRDWSSYEQYF	TGTGCCACCAGCAGGGACTGGAGCTCCTACGAGCAGTACTTC
-	TRBV13	TRBJ2-5	-	CASSLRLRRETQYF	TGTGCCAGCAGCTTAAGGTTGCGTAGGGAGACCCAGTACTTC
-	TRBV18	TRBJ1-5	TRBD1	CASSTGGRQPQHF	TGTGCCAGCTCAACAGGGGGCCGTCAGCCCCAGCATTTT
once	TRBV6-1	TRBJ2-7	TRBD1	CASSEYGTEGYEQYF	TGTGCCAGCAGTGAATATGGGACAGAGGGCTACGAGCAGTACTTC
-	TRBV2	TRBJ2-7	TRBD2	CASSTRGLAGGYEQYF	TGTGCCAGCAGTACAAGGGGACTAGCGGGAGGCTACGAGCAGTACTTC
-	TRBV29-1	TRBJ2-7	TRBD1	CSVDTGGYEQYF	TGCAGCGTTGATACAGGGGGTTACGAGCAGTACTTC